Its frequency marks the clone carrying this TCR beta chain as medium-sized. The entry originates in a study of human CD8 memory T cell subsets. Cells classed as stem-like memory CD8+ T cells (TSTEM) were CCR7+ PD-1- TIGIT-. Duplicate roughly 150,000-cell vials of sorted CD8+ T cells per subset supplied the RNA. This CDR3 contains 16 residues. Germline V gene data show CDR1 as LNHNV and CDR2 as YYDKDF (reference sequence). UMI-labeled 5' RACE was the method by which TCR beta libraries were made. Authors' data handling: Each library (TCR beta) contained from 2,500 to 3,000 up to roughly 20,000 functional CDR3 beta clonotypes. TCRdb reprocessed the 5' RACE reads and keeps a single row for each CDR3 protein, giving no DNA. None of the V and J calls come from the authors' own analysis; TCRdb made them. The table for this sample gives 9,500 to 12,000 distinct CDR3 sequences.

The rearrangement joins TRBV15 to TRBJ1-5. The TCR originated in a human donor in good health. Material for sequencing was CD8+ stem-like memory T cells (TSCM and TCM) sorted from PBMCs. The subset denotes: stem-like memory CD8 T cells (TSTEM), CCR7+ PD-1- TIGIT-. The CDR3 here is CATSRDRAGPYQPQHF.